The source of this T cell receptor beta chain is a study of blood T cells in healthy people across ages. Trimming pared 2 bases from V and 7 bases from J, leaving 15 bases between. The CDR3 length is 16 residues. Worth noting for this clonotype: Its cognate antigen is unknown.

It was with a sample-barcoded 5' primer and a J-beta primer mix that a second PCR of about 7 to 12 cycles was run. Each TCR beta cDNA got a 12-nucleotide random molecular identifier. Paired-end reads containing CDR3 totaled no fewer than 3 million for each sample. TCRdb reprocessed the 5' RACE reads with MiXCR, giving one entry per CDR3 protein. The sample has 1.5 million or so distinct CDR3 sequences; about 42% are singletons. Study observations and caveats: With naive T cell percentage, TCR beta diversity showed a strong correlation.

Input material: blood. This rearrangement joins TRBV12-3 or TRBV12-4 to TRBJ1-6; D perhaps matches TRBD1 (6 bases). The source of this sequence is a woman younger than 30 in good health. The DNA for the CDR3 is TGTGCCAGCAGTTTAAAGGAGACAGGTGGGAATTCACCCCTCCACTTT. Translated, it gives CASSLKETGGNSPLHF.